This T cell receptor beta chain originates from a study of T-cell memory formation after mild COVID-19. Study-wide background: Each donor largely had its own TCR clusters.

CDR3 length: 15 residues. The trim removed 5 bases at V and 2 bases at J, leaving 9 bases unmatched. The germline V gene encodes CDR1 DFQATT and CDR2 SNEGSKA (reference sequence). The 5'RACE method, run with constant-segment primers, produced TCR alpha and TCR beta cDNA libraries (carrying sample barcodes and UMIs). TCRdb redid the calling of the 5' RACE reads with MiXCR, one entry per CDR3 protein. Of 280,000 or so distinct CDR3 sequences in the sample, less than 9.5% were seen once. Study-wide findings and caveats: Clones which contracted sat mainly in CM and EM if CD4+, and in EMRA if CD8+. Memory cells collected pre-infection included some clones that later responded, suggesting cross-reactive memory joined.

To note about this clonotype: Its antigen is not known.

The chain couples TRBV20-1 to TRBJ2-3, with 8 bases that match TRBD2. The sequencing input was PBMCs or a T cell subset sorted from them (not recorded which). The TCR was taken from a man aged 18 to 30 who had mild COVID-19 (a few samples of this study predate the infection). Cell type and time point are not known. In nucleotides, the CDR3 is TGCAGTGCTTGCGGGACTAGTAGTTTCACAGATACGCAGTATTTT. It translates to CSACGTSSFTDTQYF.